Described below is a single T cell receptor (beta chain) sequence and its context. Its target is not known. The data belong to a study of T cells in Graves' hyperthyroidism and ophthalmopathy. Overall study results and limits: Model predictions of ophthalmopathy came a median around 6.5 months before onset.

A patient was excluded if there was uncontrolled infection, other autoimmune disease, pregnancy or lactation. Trimming removed 3 bases from V and 3 bases from J; junction bases left unmatched: 3. The CDR3 loop spans 14 amino acids. CDR1 is MGHRA, CDR2 YSYEKL, per germline. Template material for amplifying TCR beta CDR3 regions consisted of RNA transcripts. The HTBI primer set served for first-round RT-PCR of the TCR CDR3. TCRdb re-called the multiplex PCR reads with MiXCR, one entry per CDR3 protein. The data show about 840,000 distinct CDR3 sequences, more than 30% seen once. This TCR came from a man younger than 30 with Graves' hyperthyroidism. The chain combines TRBV4-1 with TRBJ2-5; 8 nucleotides align to TRBD2. Sequenced material: blood. The CDR3 loop reads CASSHLGGEETQYF. CDR3 sequence (DNA): TGCGCCAGCAGCCATCTCGGGGGGGAAGAGACCCAGTACTTC.